These T cell receptor beta chains were read from a single sample in a study of neurological immune-mediated disorders. MiXCR was run by TCRdb on the 5' RACE reads, yielding one entry per CDR3 protein. Of about 62,000 distinct CDR3 sequences in the sample, 4% to 6% were seen once. Sequenced: PBMCs. The origin of the receptors is a woman between 45 and 60 years old with multiple sclerosis. CDR3s include the opening cysteine and the closing phenylalanine or tryptophan.

J	V	CDR3
TRBJ2-1	TRBV5-1	CASSAEAGEQFF
TRBJ2-1	TRBV6-2/TRBV6-3	CASSSGGISYNEQFF
TRBJ1-5	TRBV20-1	CSAGRQVLDQPQHF
TRBJ2-5	TRBV4-1	CASSLGTEETQYF
TRBJ2-4	TRBV7-8	CASSLLFRTDRDGRNIQYF
TRBJ2-5	TRBV5-1	CASSYYGTEETQYF
TRBJ2-1	TRBV5-1	CASSYSGSRNEQFF
TRBJ2-5	TRBV6-1	CASSENRGQETQYF
TRBJ2-3	TRBV20-1	CSAGAGLAGPDTQYF
TRBJ2-7	TRBV10-3	CAISGDQGGEQYF
TRBJ2-1	TRBV20-1	CSARTSGGYNEQFF
TRBJ2-4	TRBV29-1	CSVELPDTTKYIQYF
TRBJ2-2	TRBV7-3	CASSRWQGNTGELFF
TRBJ1-1	TRBV5-1	CASSRETPNTEAFF
TRBJ1-5	TRBV12-3/TRBV12-4	CASSNNQPQHF
TRBJ2-3	TRBV20-1	CSARGAGGTDTQYF
TRBJ1-3	TRBV4-3	CASSQDTSSGNTIYF
TRBJ2-1	TRBV20-1	CSARIQGREQFF
TRBJ2-3	TRBV5-6	CASSSWTSGGPWADTQYF
TRBJ2-1	TRBV6-4	CASSESSRDEQFF
TRBJ2-7	TRBV20-1	CSASEPERTHYEQYF
TRBJ2-7	TRBV4-1	CASSQVGPGGEQYF
TRBJ1-2	TRBV5-5	CASSLDLIGYTF
TRBJ1-6	TRBV14	CASSDFNRSPLHF
TRBJ1-4	TRBV7-2	CASSPDQFGGRLFF
TRBJ2-1	TRBV9	CASSVAGVHEQFF
TRBJ2-7	TRBV12-3/TRBV12-4	CASTDRDLGGEQYF
TRBJ1-1	TRBV5-1	CASSFGTEETEAFF
TRBJ2-5	TRBV6-6	CASSRKIQETQYF
TRBJ1-5	TRBV6-2/TRBV6-3	CASTNRESNQPQHF
TRBJ2-2	TRBV7-6	CASSSQAGATGELFF
TRBJ2-6	TRBV6-5	CASSYEGKGAKVLTF
TRBJ2-2	TRBV11-2	CASSRQGFGGELFF
TRBJ2-3	TRBV6-2/TRBV6-3	CASSYDREDTQYF
TRBJ2-3	TRBV7-2	CASSLFGTSLYF
TRBJ2-3	TRBV9	CASSVSVRGLALADTQYF
TRBJ1-2	TRBV12-3/TRBV12-4	CASSFLTAYTF
TRBJ2-7	TRBV3-1	CASSQDLVLDEQYF
TRBJ1-5	TRBV24-1	CATRGTDGNQPQNF
TRBJ2-5	TRBV28	CASSRMGQGRETQYF
TRBJ1-1	TRBV20-1	CSAHRTGGHTEAFF
TRBJ2-3	TRBV10-3	CAISLLAGSSTDTQYF
TRBJ1-1	TRBV27	CASSFRGLAEAFF
TRBJ2-1	TRBV7-2	CASSFWTGRSNEQFF
TRBJ2-1	TRBV20-1	CSVPRGYNEQFF
TRBJ1-2	TRBV12-3/TRBV12-4	CASSRGLGYTF
TRBJ2-1	TRBV4-3	CASSQGTPNNEQFF
TRBJ1-5	TRBV6-2/TRBV6-3	CASSYSRYNQPQHF
TRBJ1-5	TRBV2	CASSRDSGSNQPQHF